The rows below give T cell receptor beta chains drawn from one sample of a study of T cell responses to AZD1222 COVID-19 vaccine. Using immunoSEQ multiplex PCR, the repertoire was profiled, and TCRdb retains in-frame clones only, with some absent. The table records 140,000 or so clones, under 95% of them present only once. The sequencing used peripheral blood, collected on day 0 of AZD1222 vaccination. All receptors come from an adult in good health. Both conserved end residues are part of each CDR3. Fields, in order: J gene, V gene, clone size, D gene, CDR3 DNA, CDR3 protein. A D gene is named only where the DNA matches it firmly. Size is omitted from some rows. Given values are once, few, many or a class for expanded clones.

TRBJ2-7,TRBV5-1,.,TRBD1,TGCGCCAGCAGCCCTTTCAGAGGGGGCTTTTACGAGCAGTACTTC,CASSPFRGGFYEQYF
TRBJ2-5,TRBV7-6,.,.,TGTGCCAGCAGCTTAGACGTAGGGACCCAAGAGACCCAGTACTTC,CASSLDVGTQETQYF
TRBJ2-7,TRBV5-1,once,.,TGCGCCAGCAGCTTGTACGGGGATCCATCCTACGAGCAGTACTTC,CASSLYGDPSYEQYF
TRBJ2-1,TRBV10-3,.,.,TGTGCCATCTCCGGGGGATTCGACAATGAGCAGTTCTTC,CAISGGFDNEQFF
TRBJ1-2,TRBV6-5,.,.,TGTGCCAGCAGTAGAACACCTGACCCTAACTATGGCTACACCTTC,CASSRTPDPNYGYTF
TRBJ2-5,TRBV5-1,once,TRBD1,TGCGCCAGCAGCTGGGACAGGGGAGGGGAGACCCAGTACTTC,CASSWDRGGETQYF
TRBJ1-5,TRBV5-5,.,.,TGTGCCAGCAGCTTGTCAGAGAGCAATCAGCCCCAGCATTTT,CASSLSESNQPQHF
TRBJ2-7,TRBV29-1,.,.,TGCAGCGTTGAAAGGCAGGGTGAGCAGTACTTC,CSVERQGEQYF
TRBJ2-7,TRBV7-9,.,.,TGTGCCAGCAGTTCGACAGGCTACGAGCAGTACTTC,CASSSTGYEQYF
TRBJ1-1,TRBV5-1,.,.,TGCGCCAGCAGCTTAGGGACGGAGAACACTAAAGCTTTCTTT,CASSLGTENTKAFF
TRBJ2-1,TRBV7-9,.,.,TGTGCCAGCAGTCACCGGTCAGAAGGCAATGAGCAGTTCTTC,CASSHRSEGNEQFF
TRBJ1-4,TRBV7-9,.,.,TGTGCCAGCAGCGGCAGACGGACAGAAGCAACTAATGAAAAACTGTTTTTT,CASSGRRTEATNEKLFF
TRBJ1-6,TRBV27,.,.,TGTGCCAGCACCCTTACCGTGATTTATAATTCACCCCTCCACTTT,CASTLTVIYNSPLHF
TRBJ2-2,TRBV6-2/TRBV6-3,.,.,TGTGCCAGCAGTTACGGGACACTCCTAACCGGGGAGCTGTTTTTT,CASSYGTLLTGELFF
TRBJ2-2,TRBV5-1,once,.,TGCGCCAGCAGCTTGCAGGAGATGAACACCGGGGAGCTGTTTTTT,CASSLQEMNTGELFF
TRBJ1-2,TRBV12-3/TRBV12-4,.,.,TGTGCCAGCAGTTTAGGACAAATCTATGGCTACACCTTC,CASSLGQIYGYTF
TRBJ2-5,TRBV5-4,few,TRBD2,TGTGCCAGCAGCGTGACTAGCGGGGGGGCGGCTGAGACCCAGTACTTC,CASSVTSGGAAETQYF
TRBJ2-5,TRBV7-9,.,TRBD2,TGTGCCAGCAGCTTCTATTCGGGAGGACAAGAGACCCAGTACTTC,CASSFYSGGQETQYF
TRBJ2-5,TRBV4-3,once,.,TGCGCCAGCAGCCGTGGACTCCTAGGGGAGACCCAGTACTTC,CASSRGLLGETQYF
TRBJ1-1,TRBV5-1,.,.,TGCGCCAGCAGCTTGGACGGGCGGGTGAACACTGAAGCTTTCTTT,CASSLDGRVNTEAFF
TRBJ1-1,TRBV27,.,TRBD1,TGTGCCAGCAGTTCCTTGACAGGGATGAACACTGAAGCTTTCTTT,CASSSLTGMNTEAFF
TRBJ2-5,TRBV7-9,.,TRBD1,TGTGCCAGCAGCTCAGGGGGTGGGGAGACCCAGTACTTC,CASSSGGGETQYF
TRBJ2-7,TRBV5-1,.,TRBD1,TGCGCCAGCAGCGCCGGGACAGTCGGCGAGCAGTACTTC,CASSAGTVGEQYF
TRBJ1-1,TRBV9,.,.,TGTGCCAGCAGCGTAGGACTTGCTTCCAACACTGAAGCTTTCTTT,CASSVGLASNTEAFF
TRBJ1-6,TRBV2,.,.,TGTGCCAGCAACGTAAGGGAGGACTCACCCCTCCACTTT,CASNVREDSPLHF
TRBJ1-5,TRBV5-6,.,.,TGTGCCAGCAGCTATTCCCTTCAGCCCCAGCATTTT,CASSYSLQPQHF
TRBJ2-5,TRBV27,.,.,TGTGCCAGCAGCCACGTAGGGGCAGGGATGTCCGGGACTCCCCCAGAGACCCAGTACTTC,CASSHVGAGMSGTPPETQYF
TRBJ1-2,TRBV25-1,.,.,TGTGCCACCTATCTTGGGACCTATGGCTACACCTTC,CATYLGTYGYTF
TRBJ2-3,TRBV29-1,.,TRBD1,TGCAGCGTTTACCCTCTAGGGACAGGGGGACGGACAGATACGCAGTATTTT,CSVYPLGTGGRTDTQYF
TRBJ2-5,TRBV12-3/TRBV12-4,.,.,TGTGCCAGTCAGGAGGGTGAAGGAGAGACCCAGTACTTC,CASQEGEGETQYF
TRBJ2-1,TRBV20-1,.,.,TGCAGTGGGCACATCTACAATGAGCAGTTCTTC,CSGHIYNEQFF
TRBJ2-1,TRBV5-1,few,TRBD1,TGCGCCAGCAGCGGAGGACAGGGGGTTCTGTACAATGAGCAGTTCTTC,CASSGGQGVLYNEQFF
TRBJ1-2,TRBV7-3,.,.,TGTGCCAGCAGCTTAACAGGGGAGGGTGGCTACACCTTC,CASSLTGEGGYTF
TRBJ2-1,TRBV5-1,.,.,TGCGCCAGCAGCTACCGTTTAGGGGATAGGGGTGAGCAGTTCTTC,CASSYRLGDRGEQFF
TRBJ2-3,TRBV7-2,.,.,TGTGCCAGCAGCTTAGTGGGGGCAGATACGCAGTATTTT,CASSLVGADTQYF
TRBJ1-2,TRBV5-1,.,TRBD1,TGCGCCAGCAGCTTAAACGTAGGGACAGGGCAATCTTCCTATGGCTACACCTTC,CASSLNVGTGQSSYGYTF
TRBJ1-4,TRBV18,few,TRBD1,TGTGCCAGCTCACCAAGACAGGGGGCGCTTGCTAATGAAAAACTGTTTTTT,CASSPRQGALANEKLFF
TRBJ2-5,TRBV5-4,.,TRBD2,TGTGCCAGCAGCTTGAGAGCGGGGGGGCGCCAAGAGACCCAGTACTTC,CASSLRAGGRQETQYF
TRBJ1-3,TRBV18,.,TRBD1,TGTGCCAGCTCACTCGACAGGGGTGGAAACACCATATATTTT,CASSLDRGGNTIYF
TRBJ2-1,TRBV6-2/TRBV6-3,.,.,TGTGCCAGCAGTTACGGGCAGATAAATGAGCAGTTCTTC,CASSYGQINEQFF
TRBJ2-1,TRBV5-6,.,TRBD2,TGTGCCAGCAGCTTGGACGGGGGGAGCTCCTACAATGAGCAGTTCTTC,CASSLDGGSSYNEQFF
TRBJ1-5,TRBV7-9,.,TRBD1,TGTGCCAGCAGCCCCGCAGGGGGAAGCAATCAGCCCCAGCATTTT,CASSPAGGSNQPQHF